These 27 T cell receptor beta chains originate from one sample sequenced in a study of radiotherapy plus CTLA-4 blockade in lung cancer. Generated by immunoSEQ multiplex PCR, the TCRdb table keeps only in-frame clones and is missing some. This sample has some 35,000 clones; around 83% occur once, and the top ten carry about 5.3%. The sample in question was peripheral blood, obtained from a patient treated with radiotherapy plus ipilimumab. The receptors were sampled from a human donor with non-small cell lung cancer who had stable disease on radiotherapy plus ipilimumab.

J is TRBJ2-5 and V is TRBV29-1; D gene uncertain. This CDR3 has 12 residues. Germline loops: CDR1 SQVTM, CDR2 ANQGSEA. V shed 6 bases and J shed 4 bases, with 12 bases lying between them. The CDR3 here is CSVRIMGETQYF. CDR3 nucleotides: TGCAGCGTCAGGATTATGGGAGAGACCCAGTACTTC.

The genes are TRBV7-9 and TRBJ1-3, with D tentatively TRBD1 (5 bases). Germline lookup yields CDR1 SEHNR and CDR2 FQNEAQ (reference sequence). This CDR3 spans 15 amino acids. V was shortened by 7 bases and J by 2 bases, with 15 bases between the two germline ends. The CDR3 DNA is TGTGCCAGCACCATGGGGGGAGGCGCTGGAAACACCATATATTTT. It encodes CASTMGGGAGNTIYF.

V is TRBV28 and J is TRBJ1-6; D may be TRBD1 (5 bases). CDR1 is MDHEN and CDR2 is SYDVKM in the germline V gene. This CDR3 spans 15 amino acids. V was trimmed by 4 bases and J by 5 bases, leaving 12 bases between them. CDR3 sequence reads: CASSWGVGNNSPLHF. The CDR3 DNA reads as TGTGCCAGCAGTTGGGGCGTGGGAAATAATTCACCCCTCCACTTT. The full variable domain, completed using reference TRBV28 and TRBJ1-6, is DVKVTQSSRYLVKRTGEKVFLECVQDMDHENMFWYRQDPGLGLRLIYFSYDVKMKEKGDIPEGYSVSREKKERFSLILESASTNQTSMYLCASSWGVGNNSPLHFGNGTRLTVT.

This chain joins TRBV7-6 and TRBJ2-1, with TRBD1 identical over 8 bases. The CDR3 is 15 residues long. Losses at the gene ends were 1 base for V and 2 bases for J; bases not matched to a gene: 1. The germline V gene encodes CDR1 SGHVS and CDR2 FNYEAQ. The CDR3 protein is CASSLETGAYNEQFF. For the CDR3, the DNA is TGTGCCAGCAGCTTAGAGACAGGGGCCTACAATGAGCAGTTCTTC. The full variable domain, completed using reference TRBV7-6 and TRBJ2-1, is GAGVSQSPRYKVTKRGQDVALRCDPISGHVSLYWYRQALGQGPEFLTYFNYEAQQDKSGLPNDRFSAERPEGSISTLTIQRTEQRDSAMYRCASSLETGAYNEQFFGPGTRLTVL.

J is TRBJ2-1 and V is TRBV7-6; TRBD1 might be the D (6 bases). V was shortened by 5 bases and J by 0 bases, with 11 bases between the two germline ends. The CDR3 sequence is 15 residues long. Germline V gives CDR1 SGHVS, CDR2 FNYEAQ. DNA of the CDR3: TGTGCCAGCAGCGCGCAACAGGGCTCCTACAATGAGCAGTTCTTC. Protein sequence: CASSAQQGSYNEQFF.

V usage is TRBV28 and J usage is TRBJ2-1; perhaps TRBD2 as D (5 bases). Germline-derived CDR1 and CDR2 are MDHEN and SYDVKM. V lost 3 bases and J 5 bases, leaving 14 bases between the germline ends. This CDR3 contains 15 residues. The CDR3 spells CASSFTSLGNNEQFF. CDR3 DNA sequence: TGTGCCAGCAGTTTTACTAGTCTGGGAAACAATGAGCAGTTCTTC.

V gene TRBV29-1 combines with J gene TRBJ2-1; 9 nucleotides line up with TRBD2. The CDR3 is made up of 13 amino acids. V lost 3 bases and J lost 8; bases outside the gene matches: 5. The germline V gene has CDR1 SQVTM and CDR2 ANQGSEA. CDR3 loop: CSVDLSGSHEQFF. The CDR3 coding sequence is TGCAGCGTTGACCTTAGCGGGAGCCATGAGCAGTTCTTC.

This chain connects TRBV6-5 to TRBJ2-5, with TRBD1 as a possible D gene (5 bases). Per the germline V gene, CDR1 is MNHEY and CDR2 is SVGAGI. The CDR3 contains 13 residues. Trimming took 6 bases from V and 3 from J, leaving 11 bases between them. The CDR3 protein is CASSRPREETQYF. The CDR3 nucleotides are TGTGCCAGCAGCCGCCCCAGGGAAGAGACCCAGTACTTC.

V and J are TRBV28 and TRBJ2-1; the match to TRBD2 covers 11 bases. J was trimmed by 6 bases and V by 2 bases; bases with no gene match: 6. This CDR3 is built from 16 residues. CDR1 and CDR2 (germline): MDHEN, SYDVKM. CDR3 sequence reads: CASSLTSGSLRNEQFF. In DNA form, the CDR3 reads TGTGCCAGCAGTTTAACTAGCGGGAGCCTGCGCAATGAGCAGTTCTTC.

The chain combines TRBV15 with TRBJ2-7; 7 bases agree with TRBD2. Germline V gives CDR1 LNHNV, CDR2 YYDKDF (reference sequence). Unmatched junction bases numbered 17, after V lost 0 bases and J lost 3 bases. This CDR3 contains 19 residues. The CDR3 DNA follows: TGTGCCACCAGCAGAGATCTACCTAGCGGAGAGGGTTATTTCTACGAGCAGTACTTC. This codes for CATSRDLPSGEGYFYEQYF.

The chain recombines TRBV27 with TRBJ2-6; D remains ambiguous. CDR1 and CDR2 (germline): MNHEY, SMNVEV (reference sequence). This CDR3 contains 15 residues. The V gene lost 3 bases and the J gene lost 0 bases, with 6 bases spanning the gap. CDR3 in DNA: TGTGCCAGCAGTTTCCGGTACTCTGGGGCCAACGTCCTGACTTTC. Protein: CASSFRYSGANVLTF.

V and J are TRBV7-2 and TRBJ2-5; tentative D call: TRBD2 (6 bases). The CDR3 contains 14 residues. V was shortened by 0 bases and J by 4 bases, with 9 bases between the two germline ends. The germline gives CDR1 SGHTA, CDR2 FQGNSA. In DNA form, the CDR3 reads TGTGCCAGCAGCTTAGCCGGGAGTGGAGAGACCCAGTACTTC. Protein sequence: CASSLAGSGETQYF.

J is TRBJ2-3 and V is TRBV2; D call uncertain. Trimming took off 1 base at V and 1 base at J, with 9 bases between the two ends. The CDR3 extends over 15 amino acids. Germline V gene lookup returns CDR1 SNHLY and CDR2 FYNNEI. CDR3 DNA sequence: TGTGCCAGCAGTGAAGAGCCCATCCGCACAGATACGCAGTATTTT. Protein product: CASSEEPIRTDTQYF. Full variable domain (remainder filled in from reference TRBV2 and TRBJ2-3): EPEVTQTPSHQVTQMGQEVILRCVPISNHLYFYWYRQILGQKVEFLVSFYNNEISEKSEIFDDQFSVERPDGSNFTLKIRSTKLEDSAMYFCASSEEPIRTDTQYFGPGTRLTVL.

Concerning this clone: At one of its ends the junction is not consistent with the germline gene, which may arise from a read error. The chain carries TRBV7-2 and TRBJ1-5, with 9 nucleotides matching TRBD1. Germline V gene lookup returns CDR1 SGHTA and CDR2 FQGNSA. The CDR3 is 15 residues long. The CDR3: CAGSFTGGGNQPQHF. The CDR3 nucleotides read TGTGCCGGCAGCTTTACAGGGGGCGGTAATCAGCCCCAGCATTTT.

The CDR3 sequence: CASSSGQGYEQYF. The CDR3 nucleotides read TGTGCCAGCAGTTCGGGACAGGGCTACGAGCAGTACTTC. The V gene is TRBV6-5, the J gene TRBJ2-7; TRBD1 aligns across 9 bases. J gave up 3 bases and V 4 bases, and 1 base lay outside the gene matches. Germline lookup yields CDR1 MNHEY and CDR2 SVGAGI. CDR3 length: 13 amino acids.

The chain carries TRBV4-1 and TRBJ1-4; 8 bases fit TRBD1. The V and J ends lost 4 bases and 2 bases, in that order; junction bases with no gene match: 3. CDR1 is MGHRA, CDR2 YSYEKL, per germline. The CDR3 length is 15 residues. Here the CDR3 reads CASSLGTGTNEKLFF. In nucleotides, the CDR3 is TGCGCCAGCAGCCTAGGGACAGGTACTAATGAAAAACTGTTTTTT.

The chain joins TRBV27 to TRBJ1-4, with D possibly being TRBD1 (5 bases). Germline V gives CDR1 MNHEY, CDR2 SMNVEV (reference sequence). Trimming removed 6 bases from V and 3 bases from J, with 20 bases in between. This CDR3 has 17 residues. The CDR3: CASSFRVVGAANEKLFF. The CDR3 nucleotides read TGTGCCAGCAGCTTCAGGGTTGTTGGTGCGGCTAATGAAAAACTGTTTTTT. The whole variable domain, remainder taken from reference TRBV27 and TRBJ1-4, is EAQVTQNPRYLITVTGKKLTVTCSQNMNHEYMSWYRQDPGLGLRQIYYSMNVEVTDKGDVPEGYKVSRKEKRNFPLILESPSPNQTSLYFCASSFRVVGAANEKLFFGSGTQLSVL.

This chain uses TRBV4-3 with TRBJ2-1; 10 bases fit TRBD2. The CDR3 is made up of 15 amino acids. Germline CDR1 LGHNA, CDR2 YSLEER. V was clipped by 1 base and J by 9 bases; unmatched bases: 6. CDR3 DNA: TGCGCCAGCAGCCAAGGAGCGGGAGGGCCAGGTGAGCAGTTCTTC. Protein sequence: CASSQGAGGPGEQFF.

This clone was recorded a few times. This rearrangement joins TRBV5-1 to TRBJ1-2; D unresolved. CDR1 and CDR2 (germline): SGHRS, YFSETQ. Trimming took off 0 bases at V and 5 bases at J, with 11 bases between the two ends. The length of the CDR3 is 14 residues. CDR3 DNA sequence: TGCGCCAGCAGCTTGGCGCCGGGGTCTTATGGCTACACCTTC. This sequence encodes CASSLAPGSYGYTF.

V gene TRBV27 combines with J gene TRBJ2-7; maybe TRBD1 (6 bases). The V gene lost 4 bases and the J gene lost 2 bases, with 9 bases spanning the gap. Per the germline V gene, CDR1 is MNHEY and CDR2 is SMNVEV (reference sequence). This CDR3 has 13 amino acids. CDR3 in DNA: TGTGCCAGCAGTTACCGGACAGCCTACGAGCAGTACTTC. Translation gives CASSYRTAYEQYF.

The CDR3 sequence: CASSATATGGYTF. CDR3 DNA sequence: TGTGCCAGCAGCGCGACAGCGACGGGTGGCTACACCTTC. The V and J genes are TRBV28 and TRBJ1-2; tentatively, D is TRBD1 (5 bases). Germline CDR1 is MDHEN and CDR2 is SYDVKM. The CDR3 contains 13 residues. The germline V and J ends were trimmed by 6 bases and 7 bases, with 15 bases remaining between them.

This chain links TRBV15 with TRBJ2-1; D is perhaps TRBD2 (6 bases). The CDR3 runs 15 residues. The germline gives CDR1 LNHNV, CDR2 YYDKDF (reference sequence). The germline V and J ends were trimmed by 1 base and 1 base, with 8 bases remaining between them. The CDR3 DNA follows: TGTGCCACCAGCAGAGCCGGGAGTTCCTACAATGAGCAGTTCTTC. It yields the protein CATSRAGSSYNEQFF.

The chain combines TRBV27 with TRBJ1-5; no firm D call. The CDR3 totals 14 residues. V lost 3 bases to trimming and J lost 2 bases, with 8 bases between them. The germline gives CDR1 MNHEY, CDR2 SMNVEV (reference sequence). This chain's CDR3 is CASSLWQGNQPQHF. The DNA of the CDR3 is TGTGCCAGCAGTTTGTGGCAGGGCAATCAGCCCCAGCATTTT.

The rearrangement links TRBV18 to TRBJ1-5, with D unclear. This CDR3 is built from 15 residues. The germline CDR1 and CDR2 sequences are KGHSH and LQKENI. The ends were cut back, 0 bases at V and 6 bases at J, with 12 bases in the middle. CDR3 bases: TGTGCCAGCTCACCACCAGGAGCTGGCGCTCAGCCCCAGCATTTT. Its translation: CASSPPGAGAQPQHF.

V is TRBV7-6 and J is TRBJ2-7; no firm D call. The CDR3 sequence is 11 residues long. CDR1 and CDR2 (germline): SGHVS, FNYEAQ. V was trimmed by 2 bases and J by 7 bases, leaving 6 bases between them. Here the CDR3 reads CASSLIQEQYF. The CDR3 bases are TGTGCCAGCAGCTTAATCCAAGAGCAGTACTTC.

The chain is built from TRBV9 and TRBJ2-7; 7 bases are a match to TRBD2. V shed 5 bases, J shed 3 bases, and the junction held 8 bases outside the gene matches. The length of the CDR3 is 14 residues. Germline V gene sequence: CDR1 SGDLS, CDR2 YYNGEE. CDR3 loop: CASSASGGNYEQYF. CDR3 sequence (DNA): TGTGCCAGCAGTGCTAGCGGAGGTAACTACGAGCAGTACTTC.

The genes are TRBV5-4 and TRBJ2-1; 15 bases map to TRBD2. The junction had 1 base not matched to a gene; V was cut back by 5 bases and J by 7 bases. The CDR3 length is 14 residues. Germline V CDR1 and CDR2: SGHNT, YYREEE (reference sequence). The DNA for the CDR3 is TGTGCCAGCAGTGGGACTAGCGGGAGGAATGAGCAGTTCTTC. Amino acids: CASSGTSGRNEQFF.